Listed here are 9 T cell receptor beta chains from one sample, sequenced in a study of response to subunit inactivated influenza vaccine. TCRdb ran MiXCR on the RT-PCR reads and lists one entry per CDR3 protein. This table has fewer than 350,000 distinct CDR3 sequences, 21% appearing once. The source was PBMCs from blood, collected about 20 months after vaccination. Every receptor here comes from a man between 50 and 75 years old who received an inactivated influenza vaccine.

The chain's CDR3 is CASSYLQGKETQYF. CDR3 bases: TGTGCCAGCAGTTACCTTCAGGGGAAAGAGACCCAGTACTTC. V is TRBV6-5 and J is TRBJ2-5; tentatively, D is TRBD1 (6 bases). Trimming took 2 bases from V and 3 from J, leaving 10 bases between them. Germline V gene lookup returns CDR1 MNHEY and CDR2 SVGAGI. CDR3 length: 14 amino acids.

This clonotype was seen only a few times. The chain uses TRBV29-1 and TRBJ1-1; 8 bases are shared with TRBD1. From germline, CDR1 is SQVTM and CDR2 ANQGSEA. Losses at the gene ends were 4 bases for V and 2 bases for J; bases not matched to a gene: 3. CDR3 length: 13 residues. The CDR3 DNA sequence: TGCAGCGTTGGACAGGGGCTTAACACTGAAGCTTTCTTT. Translation gives CSVGQGLNTEAFF.

The chain links TRBV30 to TRBJ2-1, with D possibly TRBD2 on 7 matching bases. The germline V gene encodes CDR1 GTSNPN and CDR2 SVGIG (reference sequence). The CDR3 contains 14 residues. The germline V and J ends were trimmed by 1 base and 4 bases, with 11 bases remaining between them. The DNA of the CDR3 is TGTGCCTGGAGTGGTAGGGGGGGATACAATGAGCAGTTCTTC. The encoded protein is CAWSGRGGYNEQFF.

This clonotype was counted a few times. The rearrangement links TRBV10-3 to TRBJ1-5; D not resolved. This CDR3 is built from 14 residues. Trimming cost V 5 bases and J 4 bases, with 12 bases left between them. Germline V gene lookup returns CDR1 ENHRY and CDR2 SYGVKD. The CDR3 DNA reads as TGTGCCATCAGTCCCGTCGTAGGGAATCAGCCCCAGCATTTT. This sequence encodes CAISPVVGNQPQHF.

This clonotype was seen only a few times. The chain uses TRBV12-3 or TRBV12-4 and TRBJ1-1; TRBD1 matches 7 bases. With 5 bases clipped from V and 0 bases from J, the junction kept 9 bases outside the gene matches. The CDR3 is 16 residues long. The CDR3 bases are TGTGCCAGCAGTACCAGGACAGGCAACATGAACACTGAAGCTTTCTTT. Translating gives CASSTRTGNMNTEAFF.

The chain combines TRBV6-6 with TRBJ2-7; the D gene is possibly TRBD1 (6 bases). Germline V gene lookup returns CDR1 MNHNY and CDR2 SVGAGI (reference sequence). V was shortened by 0 bases and J by 12 bases, with 12 bases between the two germline ends. This CDR3 has 12 amino acids. In DNA form, the CDR3 reads TGTGCCAGCAGTTACTCGGCAGGGGATTTGTACTTC. It specifies CASSYSAGDLYF.

This clonotype has at least ten counts. The chain combines TRBV4-1 with TRBJ1-6; D is unclear. The CDR3 has 15 residues. Looked up from germline, CDR1 is MGHRA and CDR2 is YSYEKL. The V and J ends lost 0 bases and 7 bases respectively, with 10 bases between them. CDR3 DNA sequence: TGCGCCAGCAGCCAAGAGGTTCTTCCAAATTCACCCCTCCACTTT. The encoded protein is CASSQEVLPNSPLHF.

This chain connects TRBV6-5 to TRBJ1-1; no reliable D call. This CDR3 is built from 17 residues. CDR1 and CDR2 (germline): MNHEY, SVGAGI. Trimming took 0 bases from V and 0 from J, leaving 14 bases between them. The CDR3 loop reads CASSYSTQAFMNTEAFF. The DNA of the CDR3 is TGTGCCAGCAGTTACTCCACGCAGGCTTTTATGAACACTGAAGCTTTCTTT.

This clonotype occurred a few times. V usage is TRBV7-6 and J usage is TRBJ1-5; 7 bases map to TRBD1. Germline assignment: CDR1 SGHVS and CDR2 FNYEAQ. The CDR3 runs to 14 residues. V trimming: 5 bases; J trimming: 4 bases; junction bases outside the gene matches: 5. The CDR3 spells CASSEQTGNQPQHF. In DNA, the CDR3 is TGTGCCAGCAGCGAACAGACAGGGAATCAGCCCCAGCATTTT. Filled out from reference TRBV7-6 and TRBJ1-5, the complete variable domain reads GAGVSQSPRYKVTKRGQDVALRCDPISGHVSLYWYRQALGQGPEFLTYFNYEAQQDKSGLPNDRFSAERPEGSISTLTIQRTEQRDSAMYRCASSEQTGNQPQHFGDGTRLSIL.